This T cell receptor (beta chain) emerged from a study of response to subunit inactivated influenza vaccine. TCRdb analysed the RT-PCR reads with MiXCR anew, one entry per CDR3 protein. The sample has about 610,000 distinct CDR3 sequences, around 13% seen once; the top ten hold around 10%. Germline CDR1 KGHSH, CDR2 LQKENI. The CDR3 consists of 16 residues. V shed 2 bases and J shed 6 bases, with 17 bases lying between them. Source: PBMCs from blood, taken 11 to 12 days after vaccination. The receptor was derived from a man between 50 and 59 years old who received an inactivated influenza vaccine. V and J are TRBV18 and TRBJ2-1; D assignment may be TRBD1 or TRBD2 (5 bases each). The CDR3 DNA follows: TGTGCCAGCTCACCAGCCGGGACGGTGATTTCCAATGAGCAGTTCTTC. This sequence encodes CASSPAGTVISNEQFF.